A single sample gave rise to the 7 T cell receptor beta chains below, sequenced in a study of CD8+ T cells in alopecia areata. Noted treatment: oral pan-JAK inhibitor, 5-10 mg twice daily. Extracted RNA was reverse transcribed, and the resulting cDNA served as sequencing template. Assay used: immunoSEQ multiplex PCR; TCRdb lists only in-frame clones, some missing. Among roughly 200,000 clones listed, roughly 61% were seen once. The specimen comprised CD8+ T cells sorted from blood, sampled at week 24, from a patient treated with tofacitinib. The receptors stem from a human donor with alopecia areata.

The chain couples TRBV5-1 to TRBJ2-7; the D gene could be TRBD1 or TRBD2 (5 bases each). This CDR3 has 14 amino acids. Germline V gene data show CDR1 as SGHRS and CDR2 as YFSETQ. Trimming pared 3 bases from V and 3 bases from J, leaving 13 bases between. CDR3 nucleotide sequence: TGCGCCAGCAGCTATACCGGGGACCACTACGAGCAGTACTTC. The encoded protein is CASSYTGDHYEQYF.

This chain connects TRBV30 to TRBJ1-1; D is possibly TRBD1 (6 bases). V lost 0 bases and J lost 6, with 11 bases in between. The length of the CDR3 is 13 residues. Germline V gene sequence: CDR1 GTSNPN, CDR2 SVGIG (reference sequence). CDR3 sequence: CAWSVGGGAEAFF. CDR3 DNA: TGTGCCTGGAGTGTAGGAGGGGGGGCTGAAGCTTTCTTT.

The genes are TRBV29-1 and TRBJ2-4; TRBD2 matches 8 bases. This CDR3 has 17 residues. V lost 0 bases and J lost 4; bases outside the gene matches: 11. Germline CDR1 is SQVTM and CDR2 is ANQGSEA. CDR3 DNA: TGCAGCGTTGAAGATAGAAGTAGCGGGACGGGGAAAAACATTCAGTACTTC. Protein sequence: CSVEDRSSGTGKNIQYF.

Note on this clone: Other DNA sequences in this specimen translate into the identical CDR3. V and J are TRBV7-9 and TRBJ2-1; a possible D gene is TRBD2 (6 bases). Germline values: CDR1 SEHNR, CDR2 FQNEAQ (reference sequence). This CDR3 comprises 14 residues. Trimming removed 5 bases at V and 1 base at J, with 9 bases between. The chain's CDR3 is CASSLAGSYNEQFF. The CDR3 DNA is TGTGCCAGCAGCCTTGCGGGATCCTACAATGAGCAGTTCTTC.

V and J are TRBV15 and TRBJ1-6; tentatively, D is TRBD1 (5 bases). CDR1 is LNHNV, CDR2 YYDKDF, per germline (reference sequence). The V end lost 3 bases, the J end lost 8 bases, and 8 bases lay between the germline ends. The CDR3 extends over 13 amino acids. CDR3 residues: CATSSLGDSPLHF. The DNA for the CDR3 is TGTGCCACCAGCAGCCTAGGGGATTCACCCCTCCACTTT.

Here the CDR3 reads CASSFDHRGSSYNEQFF. CDR3 coding DNA: TGCGCCAGCAGCTTCGACCACAGGGGAAGCTCCTACAATGAGCAGTTCTTC. The rearrangement joins TRBV5-1 to TRBJ2-1; 7 bases are a match to TRBD1. CDR1 and CDR2 from the germline V gene are SGHRS and YFSETQ. V lost 2 bases and J lost 0; bases outside the gene matches: 8. The CDR3 extends over 17 amino acids.

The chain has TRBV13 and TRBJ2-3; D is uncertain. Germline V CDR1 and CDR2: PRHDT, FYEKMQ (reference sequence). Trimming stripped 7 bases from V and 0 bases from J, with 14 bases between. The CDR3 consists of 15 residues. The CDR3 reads CASIGRSLSTDTQYF. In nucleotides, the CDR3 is TGTGCCAGCATCGGACGCAGCCTAAGCACAGATACGCAGTATTTT.